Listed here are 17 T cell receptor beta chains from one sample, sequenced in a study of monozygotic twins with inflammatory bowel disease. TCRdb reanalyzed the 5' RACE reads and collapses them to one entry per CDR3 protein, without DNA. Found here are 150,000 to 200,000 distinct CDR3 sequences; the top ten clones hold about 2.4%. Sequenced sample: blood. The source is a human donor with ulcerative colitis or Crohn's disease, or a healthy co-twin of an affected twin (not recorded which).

CDR3: CASSRGTGLYQPQHF. The chain links TRBV6-1 to TRBJ1-5; lacking DNA, the TRBD1 call made by TCRdb goes unchecked. The CDR3 extends over 15 amino acids. Per germline, CDR1 MNHNS and CDR2 SASEGT.

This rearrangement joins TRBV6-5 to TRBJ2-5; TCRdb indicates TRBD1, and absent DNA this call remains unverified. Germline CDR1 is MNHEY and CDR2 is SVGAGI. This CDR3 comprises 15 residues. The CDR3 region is CASSYWDRGEETQYF.

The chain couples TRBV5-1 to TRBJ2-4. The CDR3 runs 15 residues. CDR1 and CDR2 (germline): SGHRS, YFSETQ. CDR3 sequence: CASSLVYQAKNIQYF. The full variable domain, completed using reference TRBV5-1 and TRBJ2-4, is KAGVTQTPRYLIKTRGQQVTLSCSPISGHRSVSWYQQTPGQGLQFLFEYFSETQRNKGNFPGRFSGRQFSNSRSEMNVSTLELGDSALYLCASSLVYQAKNIQYFGAGTRLSVL.

The CDR3 reads CASSLGGPNSPLHF. The V gene is TRBV5-1, the J gene TRBJ1-6. The germline CDR1 and CDR2 sequences are SGHRS and YFSETQ. The CDR3 consists of 14 residues.

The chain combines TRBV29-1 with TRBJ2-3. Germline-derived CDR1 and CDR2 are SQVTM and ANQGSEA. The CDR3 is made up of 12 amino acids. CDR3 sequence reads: CSVEEGTDTQYF.

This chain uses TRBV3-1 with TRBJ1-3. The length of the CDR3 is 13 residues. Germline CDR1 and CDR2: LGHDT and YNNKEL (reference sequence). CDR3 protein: CASSPNPGNTIYF.

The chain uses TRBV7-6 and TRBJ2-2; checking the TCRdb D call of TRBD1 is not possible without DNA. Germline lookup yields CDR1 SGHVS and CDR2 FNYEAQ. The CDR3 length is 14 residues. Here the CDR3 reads CASSGTANTGELFF.

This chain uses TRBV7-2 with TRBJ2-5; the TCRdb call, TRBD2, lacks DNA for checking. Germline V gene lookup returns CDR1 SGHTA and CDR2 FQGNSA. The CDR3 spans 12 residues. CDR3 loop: CASSPSSETQYF. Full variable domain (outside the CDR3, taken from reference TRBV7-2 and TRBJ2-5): GAGVSQSPSNKVTEKGKDVELRCDPISGHTALYWYRQSLGQGLEFLIYFQGNSAPDKSGLPSDRFSAERTGGSVSTLTIQRTQQEDSAVYLCASSPSSETQYFGPGTRLLVL.

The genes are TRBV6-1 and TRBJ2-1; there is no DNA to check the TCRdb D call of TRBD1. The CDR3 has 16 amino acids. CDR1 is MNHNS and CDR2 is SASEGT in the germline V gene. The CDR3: CASSPWGRGAYNEQFF.

The CDR3 loop reads CASSGGQGWGETQYF. The rearrangement uses TRBV5-4 and TRBJ2-5; TCRdb picks TRBD1, but there is no DNA to check that call. Germline V gives CDR1 SGHNT, CDR2 YYREEE (reference sequence). The CDR3 contains 15 residues.

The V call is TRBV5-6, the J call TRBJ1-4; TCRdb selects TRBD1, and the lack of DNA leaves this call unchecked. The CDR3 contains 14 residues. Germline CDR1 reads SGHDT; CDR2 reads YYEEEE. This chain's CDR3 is CASSTRGRDEKLFF.

CDR3 loop: CSALTTSGGPGNEQFF. This chain connects TRBV20-1 to TRBJ2-1; TCRdb's D call, TRBD2, is unchecked because there is no DNA. From germline, CDR1 is DFQATT and CDR2 SNEGSKA (reference sequence). The CDR3 totals 16 residues.

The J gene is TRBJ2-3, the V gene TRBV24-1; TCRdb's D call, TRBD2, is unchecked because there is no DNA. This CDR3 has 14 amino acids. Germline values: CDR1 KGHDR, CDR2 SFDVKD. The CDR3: CATSDPGLTDTQYF.

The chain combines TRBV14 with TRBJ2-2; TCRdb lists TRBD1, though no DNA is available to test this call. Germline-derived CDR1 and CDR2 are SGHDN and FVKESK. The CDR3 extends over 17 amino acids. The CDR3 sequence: CASSPSAGEPNTGELFF.

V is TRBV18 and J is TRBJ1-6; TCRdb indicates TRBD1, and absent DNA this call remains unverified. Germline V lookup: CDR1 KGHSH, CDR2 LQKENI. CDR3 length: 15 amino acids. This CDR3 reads CASSPRTGRNSPLHF.

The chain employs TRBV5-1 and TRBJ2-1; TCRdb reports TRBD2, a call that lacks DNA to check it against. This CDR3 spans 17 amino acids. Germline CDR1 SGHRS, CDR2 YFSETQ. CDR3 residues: CASSLVDGSHRRDEQFF.

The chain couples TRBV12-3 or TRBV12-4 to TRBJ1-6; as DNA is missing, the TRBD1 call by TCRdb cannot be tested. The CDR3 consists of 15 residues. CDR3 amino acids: CASTSDRMYNSPLHF.